This is a list of T cell receptor beta chains from one sample in a study of graft-versus-host responses after intestinal transplantation. Sequencing used immunoSEQ multiplex PCR; TCRdb keeps in-frame clones, though not all of them. Of approximately 110,000 clones listed, more than 90% were seen once; the top ten hold 0.2% to 0.25%. Antigen specificity for these receptors is unknown. Sample: unstimulated CD4+ T cells sorted from spleen or lymph node cells, taken before transplant. The receptors derive from a human donor who was the organ donor for an intestinal transplant. Each CDR3 is given with its conserved first and last residue. The D gene is left open where the match is weak. The listing skips clone size in some rows; elsewhere it reads once, few, many or a size class.

>TRBJ2-1|TRBV19|-|15|-
CASSIAGASYNEQFF
TGTGCCAGTAGTATAGCGGGAGCCTCCTACAATGAGCAGTTCTTC
>TRBJ1-2|TRBV6-1|-|11|TRBD1
CASRWDRSYTF
TGTGCCAGCCGCTGGGACAGGAGCTACACCTTC
>TRBJ1-5|TRBV11-1|-|18|TRBD1
CASSLVCCGTGINQPQHF
TGTGCCAGCAGCTTAGTTTGCTGTGGGACAGGGATTAATCAGCCCCAGCATTTT
>TRBJ2-3|TRBV6-4|-|15|TRBD1
CASSDGTGGADTQYF
TGTGCCAGCAGTGACGGGACAGGGGGCGCAGATACGCAGTATTTT
>TRBJ2-7|TRBV18|-|14|-
CASSPRGVSYEQYF
TGTGCCAGCTCACCCCGAGGGGTTTCCTACGAGCAGTACTTC
>TRBJ2-2|TRBV4-2|once|19|-
CASSQRWTASLADTGELFF
TGTGCCAGCAGCCAGCGGTGGACGGCCTCTCTTGCGGACACCGGGGAGCTGTTTTTT
>TRBJ2-7|TRBV5-1|-|15|TRBD2
CASSSGLAGVYEQYF
TGCGCCAGCAGCTCCGGACTAGCGGGAGTTTACGAGCAGTACTTC
>TRBJ1-5|TRBV2|-|18|TRBD1
CASSVLGGGGLVGQPQHF
TGTGCCAGCAGCGTTCTAGGAGGGGGCGGATTGGTCGGGCAGCCCCAGCATTTT
>TRBJ2-7|TRBV5-1|-|14|TRBD2
CASSLTSVAYEQYF
TGCGCCAGCAGCTTGACTAGCGTGGCCTACGAGCAGTACTTC
>TRBJ2-3|TRBV6-1|-|15|-
CASSVEREPYKAQYF
TGTGCCAGCAGTGTGGAACGGGAACCCTACAAAGCGCAGTATTTT
>TRBJ2-1|TRBV18|-|16|-
CASSPLPGISYNEQFF
TGTGCCAGCTCCCCACTACCAGGGATTTCCTACAATGAGCAGTTCTTC
>TRBJ1-1|TRBV28|-|15|TRBD1
CASSFRGRLNTEAFF
TGTGCCAGCAGTTTTAGGGGGCGTCTAAACACTGAAGCTTTCTTT
>TRBJ2-5|TRBV29-1|-|11|-
CSVGPTETQYF
TGCAGCGTTGGGCCAACAGAGACCCAGTACTTC
>TRBJ2-2|TRBV2|-|14|TRBD2
CASGRTSGSGELFF
TGTGCCAGCGGAAGGACTAGCGGGAGTGGGGAGCTGTTTTTT
>TRBJ1-2|TRBV30|-|13|TRBD1
CAWRSRTGRGYTF
TGTGCCTGGAGATCTAGGACAGGGCGAGGCTACACCTTC
>TRBJ2-5|TRBV7-8|-|13|-
CASSLNPRETQYF
TGTGCCAGCAGCTTAAATCCCCGAGAGACCCAGTACTTC